One sample yielded the 10 T cell receptor beta chains listed below, sequenced in a study of T-cell reconstitution after alpha-beta-depleted transplantation in children. Unique molecular identifiers were incorporated when the TCRbeta library was constructed. TCRdb reprocessed the PCR reads via MiXCR and lists one record per CDR3 protein. The sample carries some 390,000 distinct CDR3 sequences, roughly 20% recorded once. This sample comprised PBMCs from the stem cell graft donor, obtained from the stem cell graft. These receptors all stem from a human donor who donated a stem cell graft to a child with acute myeloid leukemia.

The chain links TRBV20-1 to TRBJ2-1, with D uncertain. Germline V gene sequence: CDR1 DFQATT, CDR2 SNEGSKA (reference sequence). Deletions cut 7 bases from V and 0 bases from J, with 22 bases between. This CDR3 comprises 17 residues. The chain's CDR3 is CSVNLLRTISSYNEQFF. In DNA form, the CDR3 reads TGCAGTGTTAATTTGCTGAGAACCATAAGCTCCTACAATGAGCAGTTCTTC.

The chain couples TRBV7-9 to TRBJ2-7; 9 nucleotides align to TRBD2. In germline, CDR1 is SEHNR, CDR2 FQNEAQ (reference sequence). Unmatched junction bases numbered 7, after V lost 5 bases and J lost 5 bases. The CDR3 spans 14 residues. In nucleotides, the CDR3 is TGTGCCAGCAGCATGAATAGCGGGAGAAACGAGCAGTACTTC. Residues: CASSMNSGRNEQYF.

A few counts support this clonotype. DNA for the CDR3: TGTGCCAGCAGCAAAGCAGGGGGCAGAGTCTACAATGAGCAGTTCTTC. It translates to CASSKAGGRVYNEQFF. V gene TRBV21-1 combines with J gene TRBJ2-1; the D call of TRBD1 is as the table states it, not checked on the DNA. TRBV21-1 is reported as a pseudogene. This CDR3 is 16 amino acids long.

This clonotype has more than one count but fewer than ten. Written as DNA, the CDR3 is TGTGCCAGCAGGGAAAGGAGGTTCGAGCAGTACTTC. It encodes CASRERRFEQYF. This chain links TRBV28 with TRBJ2-7, with D perhaps TRBD2 (5 bases). V lost 6 bases to trimming and J lost 6 bases, with 12 bases between them. Germline lookup yields CDR1 MDHEN and CDR2 SYDVKM. This CDR3 has 12 residues. Complete variable domain (other parts from reference TRBV28 and TRBJ2-7): DVKVTQSSRYLVKRTGEKVFLECVQDMDHENMFWYRQDPGLGLRLIYFSYDVKMKEKGDIPEGYSVSREKKERFSLILESASTNQTSMYLCASRERRFEQYFGPGTRLTVT.

This clonotype has a handful of counts. The rearrangement joins TRBV29-1 to TRBJ2-3, with D perhaps TRBD1 (6 bases). Germline CDR1 is SQVTM and CDR2 is ANQGSEA. The CDR3 runs 17 residues. Trimming removed 5 bases from V and 0 bases from J, with 21 bases in between. CDR3 DNA: TGCAGCGTTAAGGTGATTCGCAGGGGTTGGAGCACAGATACGCAGTATTTT. It specifies CSVKVIRRGWSTDTQYF.

The rearrangement links TRBV5-1 to TRBJ2-7, with D maybe TRBD2 (5 bases). The V gene lost 2 bases and the J gene lost 2 bases, with 8 bases spanning the gap. This CDR3 is 13 amino acids long. Germline V lookup: CDR1 SGHRS, CDR2 YFSETQ. The CDR3 loop reads CASSFDGAYEQYF. Here the CDR3 DNA reads TGCGCCAGCAGCTTCGACGGGGCCTACGAGCAGTACTTC.

In this sample, this clonotype turned up a few times. V is TRBV4-1 and J is TRBJ2-1; D gene ambiguous. Deletions cut 2 bases from V and 2 bases from J, with 7 bases between. The CDR3 sequence is 14 residues long. Per the germline V gene, CDR1 is MGHRA and CDR2 is YSYEKL. The DNA for the CDR3 is TGCGCCAGCAGCCAACCCCTAACCTACAATGAGCAGTTCTTC. This encodes CASSQPLTYNEQFF.

This clonotype was seen a handful of times. V and J are TRBV4-1 and TRBJ2-1; no clear D. Trimming left V 2 bases short and J 8 bases short, with 10 bases between. CDR1 MGHRA and CDR2 YSYEKL come from the germline V gene. The CDR3 is made up of 13 amino acids. The CDR3 DNA sequence: TGCGCCAGCAGCCAAATAGGTACCCATGAGCAGTTCTTC. Translating gives CASSQIGTHEQFF.

This clonotype was found a few times. This sequence joins TRBV12-3 or TRBV12-4 and TRBJ2-7; possible D gene TRBD2, 8 bases. Trimming left V 5 bases short and J 7 bases short, with 24 bases between. The CDR3 contains 16 residues. The CDR3 here is CASSVHRGGLAGEQYF. The CDR3 bases are TGTGCCAGCAGTGTCCACAGGGGCGGGTTAGCGGGGGAGCAGTACTTC.

V is TRBV7-3 and J is TRBJ2-1, with TRBD1 identical over 7 bases. Trimming took 3 bases from V and 6 from J; bases not matched to a gene: 8. Germline loops: CDR1 SGHTA, CDR2 FQGTGA. The CDR3 has 15 residues. The CDR3: CASSFDRAGSNEQFF. The CDR3 nucleotides read TGTGCCAGCAGCTTTGACAGGGCCGGGTCCAATGAGCAGTTCTTC.